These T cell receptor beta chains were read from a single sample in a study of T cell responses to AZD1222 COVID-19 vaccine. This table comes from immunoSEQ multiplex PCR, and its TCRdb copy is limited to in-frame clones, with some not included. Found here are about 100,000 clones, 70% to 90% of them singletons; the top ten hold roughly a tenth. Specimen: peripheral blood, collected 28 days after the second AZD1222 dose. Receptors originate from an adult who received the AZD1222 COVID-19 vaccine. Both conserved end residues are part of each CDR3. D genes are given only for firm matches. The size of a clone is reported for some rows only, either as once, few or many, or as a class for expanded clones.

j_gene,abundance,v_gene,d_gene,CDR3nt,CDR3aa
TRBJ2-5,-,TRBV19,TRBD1,TGTGCCAGTAGTACTACAGGGGTTAGTACCAAAGAGACCCAGTACTTC,CASSTTGVSTKETQYF
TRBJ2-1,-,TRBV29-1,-,TGCAGCGTTGATACTATGAATGAGCAGTTCTTC,CSVDTMNEQFF
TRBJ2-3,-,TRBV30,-,TGTGCCTGGGGGGAGACAGATACGCAGTATTTT,CAWGETDTQYF
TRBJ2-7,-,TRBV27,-,TGTGCCAGCAATTTAATGGGCCCCGGGGTCGAGCAGTACTTC,CASNLMGPGVEQYF
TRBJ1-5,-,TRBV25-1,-,TGTGCCAGCTCCAATGGGGCAGGTCAGCCCCAGCATTTT,CASSNGAGQPQHF
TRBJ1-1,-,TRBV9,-,TGTGCCAGCAGCGCCAGATGGTCGAACACTGAAGCTTTCTTT,CASSARWSNTEAFF
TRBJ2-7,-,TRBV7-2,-,TGTGCCAGCAGGCCCGGGACGGGATTCTACGAGCAGTACTTC,CASRPGTGFYEQYF
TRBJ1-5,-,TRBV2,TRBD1,TGTGCCAGCAGTGAACGGGACAGAAATCAGCCCCAGCATTTT,CASSERDRNQPQHF
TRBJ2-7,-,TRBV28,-,TGTGCCAGCAAACGGGGACCGATAGGCTACGAGCAGTACTTC,CASKRGPIGYEQYF
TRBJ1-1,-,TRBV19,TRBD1,TGTGCCAGTAGTCCTGGACAGGCGAACACTGAAGCTTTCTTT,CASSPGQANTEAFF
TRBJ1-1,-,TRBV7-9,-,TGTGCCAGCAGCTTTTCCGGGCCGAGTACTGAAGCTTTCTTT,CASSFSGPSTEAFF
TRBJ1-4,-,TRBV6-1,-,TGTGCCAGCAGTGAGGGCCAGGTCGGGTTGGGTGAAAAACTGTTTTTT,CASSEGQVGLGEKLFF
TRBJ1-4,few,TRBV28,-,TGTGCCAGCAGCTATGACAAGGACAGTCTGAATGAAAAACTGTTTTTT,CASSYDKDSLNEKLFF
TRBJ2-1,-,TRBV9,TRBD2,TGTGCCAGCAGCGTAGGTGCTAGCGGGACGGGCAATGAGCAGTTCTTC,CASSVGASGTGNEQFF
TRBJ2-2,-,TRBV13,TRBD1,TGTGCCAGCAACCGACAGGGGGCGACCGGGGAGCTGTTTTTT,CASNRQGATGELFF
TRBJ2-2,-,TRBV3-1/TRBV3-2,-,TGTGCCAGCAGCCGAACAGGGCCCGGGGAGCTGTTTTTT,CASSRTGPGELFF
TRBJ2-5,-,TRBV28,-,TGTGCCAGCAGCCAGCCTTGGGACATTGGGTGGGAGACCCAGTACTTC,CASSQPWDIGWETQYF
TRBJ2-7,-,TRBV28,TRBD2,TGTGCCAGCAGTTTCGGCGAGCGGGAGAAGGAAGAGCAGTACTTC,CASSFGEREKEEQYF
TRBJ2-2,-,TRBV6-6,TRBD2,TGTGCCAGCAGTTACGGGACTAAGAACACCGGGGAGCTGTTTTTT,CASSYGTKNTGELFF
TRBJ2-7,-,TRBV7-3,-,TGTGCCAGCAGCTCTGACCCTAGCTCCTACGAGCAGTACTTC,CASSSDPSSYEQYF
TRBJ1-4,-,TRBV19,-,TGTGCCAGTAGTATAGGGAGGGGGACTAATGAAAAACTGTTTTTT,CASSIGRGTNEKLFF
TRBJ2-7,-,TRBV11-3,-,TGTGCCAGCAGCTTAGGGGGGGACAGAACCTACGAGCAGTACTTC,CASSLGGDRTYEQYF
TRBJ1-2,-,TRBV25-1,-,TGTGCCAGCAGTGTGAGTGGCTATGGCTACACCTTC,CASSVSGYGYTF
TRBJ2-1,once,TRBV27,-,TGTGCCAGCACCCCCGGGTCGGGGAAAGCAGTAAAGCATGAGCAGTTCTTC,CASTPGSGKAVKHEQFF